This T cell receptor (beta chain) was captured in a study of T cell repertoires in cytomegalovirus infection. Study summary: In public TCR beta signatures, there were indications of both CMV infection and matching HLA type. Notes on the study in general: CMV-specific TCR beta clonotypes restricted by HLA-C were the ones dominating the ex vivo response. Identification of carriers of CMV plus the relevant HLA was achieved through cumulative public TCR beta family frequency.

TCRdb called the reads again in MiXCR, with one record for every CDR3 protein. This sample yields around 490,000 distinct CDR3 sequences, of which more than 20% are seen a single time; less than 15% belongs to the top ten. Comments on this clonotype: Its antigen is still unknown.

The sequencing sample was made of PBMCs. The sequence derives from a human donor in good health (CMV status not recorded). Some clones in this sample may be carry-over from other donors' samples.

In DNA, the CDR3 is TGCAGTGCTAACAGACCTTCGGGAGGATACAATGAGCAGTTCTTC. Protein: CSANRPSGGYNEQFF. This sequence joins TRBV20-1 and TRBJ2-1; 7 nucleotides agree with TRBD2. There are 15 residues in the CDR3. CDR1 is DFQATT, CDR2 SNEGSKA, per germline (reference sequence). V lost 4 bases to trimming and J lost 4 bases; unmatched junction nucleotides: 10.